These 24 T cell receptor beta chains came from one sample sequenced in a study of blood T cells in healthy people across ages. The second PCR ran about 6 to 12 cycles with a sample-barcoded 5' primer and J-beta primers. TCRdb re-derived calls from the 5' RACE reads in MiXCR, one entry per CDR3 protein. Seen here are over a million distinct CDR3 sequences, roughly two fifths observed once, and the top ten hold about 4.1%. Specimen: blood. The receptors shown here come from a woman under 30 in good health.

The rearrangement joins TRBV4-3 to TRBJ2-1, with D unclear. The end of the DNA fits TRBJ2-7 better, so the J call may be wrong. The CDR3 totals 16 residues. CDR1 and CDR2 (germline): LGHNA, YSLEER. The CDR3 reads CASSQDTSRPYNEQYF. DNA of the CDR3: TGCGCCAGCAGCCAAGATACCAGCAGGCCCTACAATGAGCAGTACTTC.

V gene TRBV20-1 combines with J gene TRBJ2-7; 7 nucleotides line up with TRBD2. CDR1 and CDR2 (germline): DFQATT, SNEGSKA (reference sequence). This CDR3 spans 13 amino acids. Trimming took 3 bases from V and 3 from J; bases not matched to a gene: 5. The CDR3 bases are TGCAGTGCTAGGTACCGGGAGGACTACGAGCAGTACTTC. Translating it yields CSARYREDYEQYF.

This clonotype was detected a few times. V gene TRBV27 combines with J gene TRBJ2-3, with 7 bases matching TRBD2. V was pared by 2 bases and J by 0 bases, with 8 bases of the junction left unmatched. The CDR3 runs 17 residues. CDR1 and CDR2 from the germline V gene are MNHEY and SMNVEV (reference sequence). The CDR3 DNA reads TGTGCCAGCAGTTTACTGCTCGGGGGGTCCAGCACAGATACGCAGTATTTT. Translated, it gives CASSLLLGGSSTDTQYF.

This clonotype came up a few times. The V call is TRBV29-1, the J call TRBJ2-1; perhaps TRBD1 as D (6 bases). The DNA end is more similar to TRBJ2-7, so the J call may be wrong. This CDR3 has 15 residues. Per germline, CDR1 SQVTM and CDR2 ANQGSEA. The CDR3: CSVVGQRSPYNEQYF. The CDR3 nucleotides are TGCAGCGTTGTTGGACAGAGGTCCCCCTACAATGAGCAGTACTTC.

DNA for the CDR3: TGTGCCAGCAGTTTAACGGGTTGGGGATGGGAGACCCAGTACTTC. Amino acid sequence: CASSLTGWGWETQYF. The rearrangement links TRBV27 to TRBJ2-5; the D is unclear. Trimming stripped 2 bases from V and 5 bases from J, with 15 bases between. The CDR3 is made up of 15 amino acids. Germline loops: CDR1 MNHEY, CDR2 SMNVEV (reference sequence).

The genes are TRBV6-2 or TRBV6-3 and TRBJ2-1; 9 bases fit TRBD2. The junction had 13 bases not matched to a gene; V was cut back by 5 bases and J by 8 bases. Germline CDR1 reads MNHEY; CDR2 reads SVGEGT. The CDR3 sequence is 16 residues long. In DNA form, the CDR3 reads TGTGCCAGCAGTCGGAACCCTAGCGGGGCTTACGATGAGCAGTTCTTC. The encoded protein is CASSRNPSGAYDEQFF.

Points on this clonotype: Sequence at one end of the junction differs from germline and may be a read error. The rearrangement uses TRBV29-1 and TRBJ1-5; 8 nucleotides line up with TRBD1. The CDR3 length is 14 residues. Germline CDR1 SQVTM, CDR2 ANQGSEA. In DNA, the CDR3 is TGCAGCGTTGAAGATGGGACAGGTAATCTGCCCCAGCATTTT. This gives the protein CSVEDGTGNLPQHF.

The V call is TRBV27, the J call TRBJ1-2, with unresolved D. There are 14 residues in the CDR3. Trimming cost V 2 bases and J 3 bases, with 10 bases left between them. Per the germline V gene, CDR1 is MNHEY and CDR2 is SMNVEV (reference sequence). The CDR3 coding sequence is TGTGCCAGCAGTTTAGCGGATGGCTACTATGGCTACACCTTC. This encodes CASSLADGYYGYTF.

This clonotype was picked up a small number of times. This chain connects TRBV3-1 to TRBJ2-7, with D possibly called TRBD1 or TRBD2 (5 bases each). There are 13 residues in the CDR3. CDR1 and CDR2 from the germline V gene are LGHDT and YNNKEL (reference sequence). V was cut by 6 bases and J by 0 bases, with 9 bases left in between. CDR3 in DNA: TGTGCCAGCAGGGCCGGGACCTCCTACGAGCAGTACTTC. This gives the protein CASRAGTSYEQYF.

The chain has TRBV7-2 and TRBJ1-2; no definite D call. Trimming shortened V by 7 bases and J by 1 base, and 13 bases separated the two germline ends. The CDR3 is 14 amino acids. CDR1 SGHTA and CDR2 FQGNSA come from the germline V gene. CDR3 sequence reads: CASTPNYFNYGYTF. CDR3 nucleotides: TGTGCCAGCACGCCGAATTATTTTAACTATGGCTACACCTTC.

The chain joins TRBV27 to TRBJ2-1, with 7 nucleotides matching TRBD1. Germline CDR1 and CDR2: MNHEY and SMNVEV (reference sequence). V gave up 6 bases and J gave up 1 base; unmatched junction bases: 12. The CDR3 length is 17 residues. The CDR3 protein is CASRVTDRVSSYNEQFF. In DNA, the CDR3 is TGTGCCAGCAGAGTAACCGACAGGGTGTCGTCCTACAATGAGCAGTTCTTC.

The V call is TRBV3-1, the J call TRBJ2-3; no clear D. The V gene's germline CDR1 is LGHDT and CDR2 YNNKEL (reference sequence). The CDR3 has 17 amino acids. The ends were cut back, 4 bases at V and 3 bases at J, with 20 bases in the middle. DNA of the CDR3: TGTGCCAGCAGCCTCCGGAGCCCGAGTATTCCTACAGATACGCAGTATTTT. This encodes CASSLRSPSIPTDTQYF.

The CDR3 is CASSKTAENNEQFF. The CDR3 DNA sequence: TGTGCCAGCAGCAAAACCGCCGAAAACAATGAGCAGTTCTTC. The rearrangement joins TRBV6-1 to TRBJ2-1; no clear D. There are 14 residues in the CDR3. Germline V gene data show CDR1 as MNHNS and CDR2 as SASEGT. V was trimmed by 6 bases and J by 5 bases, leaving 14 bases between them.

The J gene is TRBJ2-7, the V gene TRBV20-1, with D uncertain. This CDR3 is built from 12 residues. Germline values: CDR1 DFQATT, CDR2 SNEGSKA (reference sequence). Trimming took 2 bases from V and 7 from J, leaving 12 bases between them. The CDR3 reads CSARRLDNEQYF. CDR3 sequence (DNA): TGCAGTGCTAGACGGCTTGACAATGAGCAGTACTTC.

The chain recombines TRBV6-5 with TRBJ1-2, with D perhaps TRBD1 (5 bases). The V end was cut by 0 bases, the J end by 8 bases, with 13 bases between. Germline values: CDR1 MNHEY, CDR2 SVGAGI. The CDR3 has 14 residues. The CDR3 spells CASSYSTRDRGYTF. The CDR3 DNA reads TGTGCCAGCAGTTACTCGACCAGGGATAGAGGCTACACCTTC.

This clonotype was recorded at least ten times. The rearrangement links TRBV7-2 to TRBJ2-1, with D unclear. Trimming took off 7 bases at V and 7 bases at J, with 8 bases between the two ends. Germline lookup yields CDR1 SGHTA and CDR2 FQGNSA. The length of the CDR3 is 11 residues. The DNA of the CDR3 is TGTGCCAGCACCCGTGCTAATGAGCAGTTCTTC. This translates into CASTRANEQFF.

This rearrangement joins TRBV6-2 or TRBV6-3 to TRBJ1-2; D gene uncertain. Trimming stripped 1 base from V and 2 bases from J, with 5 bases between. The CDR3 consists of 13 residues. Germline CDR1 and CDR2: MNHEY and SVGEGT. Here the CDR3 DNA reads TGTGCCAGCAGTTACTTACGGAACTATGGCTACACCTTC. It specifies CASSYLRNYGYTF.

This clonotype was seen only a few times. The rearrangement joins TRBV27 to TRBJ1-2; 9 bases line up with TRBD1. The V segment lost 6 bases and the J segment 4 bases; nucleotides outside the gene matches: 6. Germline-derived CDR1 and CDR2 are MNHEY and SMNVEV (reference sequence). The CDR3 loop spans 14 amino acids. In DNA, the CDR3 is TGTGCCAGCAGGGAGGGACAGGGAGGCTATGGCTACACCTTC. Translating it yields CASREGQGGYGYTF.

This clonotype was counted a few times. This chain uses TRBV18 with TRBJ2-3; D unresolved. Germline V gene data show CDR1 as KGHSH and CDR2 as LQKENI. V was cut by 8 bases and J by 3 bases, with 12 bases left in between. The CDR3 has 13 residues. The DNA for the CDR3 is TGTGCCAGCAAAAACCGAATTACAGATACGCAGTATTTT. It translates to CASKNRITDTQYF.

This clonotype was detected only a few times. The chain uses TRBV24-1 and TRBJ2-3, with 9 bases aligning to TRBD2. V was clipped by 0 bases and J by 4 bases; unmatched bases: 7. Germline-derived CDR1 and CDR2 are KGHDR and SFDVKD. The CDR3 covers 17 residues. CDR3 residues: CATSDLPASGTSDTQYF. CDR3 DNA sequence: TGTGCCACCAGTGATTTGCCGGCTAGCGGGACGTCAGATACGCAGTATTTT.

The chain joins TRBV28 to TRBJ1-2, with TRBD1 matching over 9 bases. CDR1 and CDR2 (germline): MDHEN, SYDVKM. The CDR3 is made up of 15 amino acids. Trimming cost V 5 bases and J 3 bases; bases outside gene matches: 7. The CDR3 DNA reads TGTGCCAGCAGTGTTGGGACAGGGCCTCACTATGGCTACACCTTC. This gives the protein CASSVGTGPHYGYTF.

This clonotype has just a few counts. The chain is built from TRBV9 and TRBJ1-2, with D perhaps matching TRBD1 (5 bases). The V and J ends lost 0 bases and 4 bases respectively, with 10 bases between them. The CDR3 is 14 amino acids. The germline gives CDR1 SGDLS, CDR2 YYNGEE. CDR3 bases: TGTGCCAGCAGCGTAGGTCAGGGTCCCTATGGCTACACCTTC. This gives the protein CASSVGQGPYGYTF.

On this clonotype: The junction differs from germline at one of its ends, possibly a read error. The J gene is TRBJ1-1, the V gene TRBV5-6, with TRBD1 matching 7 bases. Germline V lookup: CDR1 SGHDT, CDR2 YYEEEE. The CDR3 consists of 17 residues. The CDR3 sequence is CVSSLDGPGTVNTEAFF. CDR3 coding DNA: TGTGTCAGCAGCCTTGACGGGCCCGGGACAGTGAACACTGAAGCTTTCTTT.

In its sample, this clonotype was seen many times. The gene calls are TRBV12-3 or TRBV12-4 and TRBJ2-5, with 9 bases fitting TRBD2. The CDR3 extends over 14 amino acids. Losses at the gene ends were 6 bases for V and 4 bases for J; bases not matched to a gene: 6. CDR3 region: CASRSYSGGETQYF. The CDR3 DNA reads TGTGCCAGCAGGAGTTATAGCGGGGGAGAGACCCAGTACTTC.